This TCR beta chain is from a study of blood T cell repertoires in COVID-19. Original analysis: Scientists estimated how many nucleated cells there were by amplifying reference gene primers. The data were produced by immunoSEQ multiplex PCR, yet TCRdb's version contains in-frame clones alone and is incomplete. V, J and clone size were drawn from that table, and D and trimming were deduced from the DNA. Seen here are about 20,000 clones, just over 90% observed once, and the top ten hold over 3.5%. Germline CDR1 MNHEY, CDR2 SVGAGI. CDR3 length equals 14 residues. Trimming shortened V by 8 bases and J by 1 base, and 12 bases separated the two germline ends.

The sequenced material came from peripheral blood. This TCR was sampled from a woman between 50 and 59 years old with active COVID-19. The chain has TRBV6-5 and TRBJ1-5; D is perhaps TRBD1 (5 bases). CDR3 sequence reads: CASSVGASNQPQHF. The CDR3 bases are TGTGCCAGCTCGGTTGGGGCGAGCAATCAGCCCCAGCATTTT.